This T cell receptor beta chain emerged from a study of CD8 T cells in Susac syndrome. Across the whole study: Within the group of sequenced Susac syndrome patients, six had active disease and fewer than 10 were in remission. When their blood was taken, the Susac syndrome patients had either not yet had any therapy, were taking corticosteroids, or were taking intravenous immunoglobulin alone.

Random hexamers served to reverse transcribe roughly 0.5 to 1 ug RNA. MiXCR, run by TCRdb on the immunoSEQ multiplex PCR reads, gives a single entry per CDR3 protein. The table includes about 180,000 distinct CDR3 sequences, 90% to 96% detected once. There are 15 residues in the CDR3. CDR1 SNHLY and CDR2 FYNNEI come from the germline V gene. V lost 3 bases to trimming and J lost 3 bases, with 12 bases between them. This chain uses TRBV2 with TRBJ2-1; possible D gene TRBD2, 6 bases. This sequence originates from a human donor with Susac syndrome. The sequenced material came from CD4+ T cells from PBMCs. DNA of the CDR3: TGTGCCAGCAGTGATTCCGGGAGCGTCTACAATGAGCAGTTCTTC. Translated, it gives CASSDSGSVYNEQFF.